A selection of T cell receptor beta chains follows, all from one sample in a study of OX40 agonist ivuxolimab in advanced cancers. Data came from immunoSEQ multiplex PCR; TCRdb stores just in-frame clones and leaves some out. The sample consists of some 20,000 clones, 80% to 90% of them appearing once. Sequences were derived from CD4+ or CD8+ T cells sorted from blood, sampled in a trial of the OX40 agonist ivuxolimab. Source of these receptors: an adult with an advanced solid tumor such as melanoma, head and neck, liver or kidney cancer. CDR3s include the opening cysteine and the closing phenylalanine or tryptophan. The D gene is left open where the match is weak. Expanded clones are given a class, and other clones once, few, many or no size at all.

D | size | J | V | DNA | CDR3
. | . | TRBJ1-1 | TRBV4-1 | TGCGCCAGCAGGAGGGAGGGCACTGAAGCTTTCTTT | CASRREGTEAFF
. | once | TRBJ1-2 | TRBV21-1 | TGTGCCAGCAGCAAAGTTATCCGGCAGGGTTCCTATGGCTACACCTTC | CASSKVIRQGSYGYTF
TRBD2 | . | TRBJ2-1 | TRBV9 | TGTGCCAGCAGCCTTAGCGGGGGGGCCTATGGCGATGAGCAGTTCTTC | CASSLSGGAYGDEQFF
. | . | TRBJ1-1 | TRBV11-2 | TGTGCCAGCAGCTACAGGACAAGCACTGAAGCTTTCTTT | CASSYRTSTEAFF
. | . | TRBJ2-2 | TRBV7-3 | TGTGCCAGCAGCTCCCCAGACGGGGCTTACACCGGGGAGCTGTTTTTT | CASSSPDGAYTGELFF
. | . | TRBJ1-4 | TRBV28 | TGTGCCAGCAGTGAGACAGGCACGATGGAAAAACTGTTTTTT | CASSETGTMEKLFF
TRBD1 | . | TRBJ1-2 | TRBV6-6 | TGTGCCAGCAGCCCAGGACAGGGTGGCTATGGCTACACCTTC | CASSPGQGGYGYTF
. | . | TRBJ1-1 | TRBV19 | TGTGCCAGTCGGTCAGGCGCTATGAACACTGAAGCTTTCTTT | CASRSGAMNTEAFF
. | . | TRBJ1-2 | TRBV13 | TGTGCCAGCAGCTTACATCGGGGGGCGGATGGCTACACCTTC | CASSLHRGADGYTF
. | . | TRBJ1-2 | TRBV5-1 | TGCGCCAGCAGCTTGGCGGTCCGGGAACTCTATGGCTACACCTTC | CASSLAVRELYGYTF
TRBD1 | . | TRBJ1-5 | TRBV19 | TGTGCCTCAGGGGGACAGGGGGCGAATCAGCCCCAGCATTTT | CASGGQGANQPQHF
. | . | TRBJ2-1 | TRBV2 | TGTGCCAGCAGTGGCCCCCTTCGTCCAGGGCAGTTCTTC | CASSGPLRPGQFF
. | . | TRBJ2-5 | TRBV9 | TGTGCCAGCAGCGTAGGGGAACGGGGGCCCCCGGGGACCCAGTACTTC | CASSVGERGPPGTQYF
. | . | TRBJ1-6 | TRBV27 | TGTGCCAGCAGTACAGGCGGGTATGCGGCCCTCCACTTT | CASSTGGYAALHF
. | . | TRBJ1-2 | TRBV6-6 | TGTGCCAGCAGTTACTCCGCGGGGGGGAACTATGGCTACACCTTC | CASSYSAGGNYGYTF
. | . | TRBJ1-3 | TRBV11-2 | TGTGCCAGCAGCTTACTATCTGGAAACACCATATATTTT | CASSLLSGNTIYF
. | few | TRBJ2-3 | TRBV4-1 | TGTGCCAGCAGCCAAGTTGGGGTAACAGATACGCAGTATTTT | CASSQVGVTDTQYF
TRBD2 | . | TRBJ2-5 | TRBV11-2 | TGTGCCAGCAGCCCCCTCTCGACTAGCCGGGAGACCCAGTACTTC | CASSPLSTSRETQYF
. | . | TRBJ2-1 | TRBV30 | TGTGCCACCCTAGGGGACAACTACAATGAGCAGTTCTTC | CATLGDNYNEQFF
. | . | TRBJ2-3 | TRBV7-2 | TGTGCCAGCAGCTTAGACCCTAGCCCCGATACGCAGTATTTT | CASSLDPSPDTQYF
. | . | TRBJ1-1 | TRBV9 | TGTGCCAGCAGCGCAGGGTTCAACACTGAAGCTTTCTTT | CASSAGFNTEAFF
TRBD1 | . | TRBJ2-5 | TRBV4-2 | TGTGCCAGCAGCCAAGATAGGGGACAGGGGGCGGAGACCCAGTACTTC | CASSQDRGQGAETQYF
. | . | TRBJ2-7 | TRBV5-1 | TGCGCCAGCAGCTTCGGTCAGGGTGGGACCTACGAGCAGTACTTC | CASSFGQGGTYEQYF
TRBD1 | few | TRBJ2-3 | TRBV7-9 | TGTGCCAGCAGCCCCCGTGTAAGGGGGCTGGGGACGCAGTATTTT | CASSPRVRGLGTQYF
. | . | TRBJ2-5 | TRBV27 | TGTGCCAGCAGGGGACCGGGGGAGACCCAGTACTTC | CASRGPGETQYF
TRBD1 | . | TRBJ2-7 | TRBV9 | TGTGCCAGCAGCGAGATGGCCGGTACAGGGGGGTACGAGCAGTACTTC | CASSEMAGTGGYEQYF
TRBD1 | . | TRBJ2-1 | TRBV9 | TGTGCCAGCAGCCCCTTAGGACAGGGAGCGGATGAGCAGTTCTTC | CASSPLGQGADEQFF
. | once | TRBJ1-2 | TRBV5-1 | TGCGCCAGCAGCGTGGAGCTGCACCTGAACTATGGCTACACCTTC | CASSVELHLNYGYTF
. | . | TRBJ2-7 | TRBV6-1 | TGTGCCAGCAGTGTGGCGGGTTTCTCCTACGAGCAGTACTTC | CASSVAGFSYEQYF
TRBD1 | . | TRBJ1-1 | TRBV6-5 | TGTGCCAGCAGTTACTACAGGGGGGAAGCTTTCTTT | CASSYYRGEAFF
. | . | TRBJ1-2 | TRBV30 | TGTGCCTGGAGTGACACTAAATTGGGGCCTGGTTACTATGGCTACACCTTC | CAWSDTKLGPGYYGYTF
TRBD2 | . | TRBJ2-5 | TRBV27 | TGTGCCAGCAGTTCCATAGCGGGGGGCCAAGAGACCCAGTACTTC | CASSSIAGGQETQYF
. | few | TRBJ2-3 | TRBV7-2 | TGTGCCAGCAGCTCCCTCTATCAGGGGTGGGATACGCAGTATTTT | CASSSLYQGWDTQYF
. | . | TRBJ1-2 | TRBV6-1 | TGTGCCAGCAGGGGCCGGGACACCAACCCCTATGGCTACACCTTC | CASRGRDTNPYGYTF
. | . | TRBJ2-3 | TRBV6-5 | TGTGCCAGCAGTTACTCGAATCGGGGCGAATCCCGTGCGTATTTT | CASSYSNRGESRAYF
TRBD2 | . | TRBJ2-3 | TRBV19 | TGTGCCAGTAGTATAAATGCGGGGGGGCCCTCAGATACGCAGTATTTT | CASSINAGGPSDTQYF
TRBD1 | . | TRBJ1-2 | TRBV7-9 | TGTGCCAGCAGCCAAACAGACTATCAAAGACAGGGTTCTTCGGGGGGCTACACCTTC | CASSQTDYQRQGSSGGYTF
TRBD1 | . | TRBJ1-5 | TRBV7-9 | TGTGCCAGCAGCTTAGTCGGACAGGGGCGCAATCAGCCCCAGCATTTT | CASSLVGQGRNQPQHF
. | . | TRBJ2-7 | TRBV4-2 | TGTGCCAGCAGCCAAAACGGGGACAACTACGAGCAGTACTTC | CASSQNGDNYEQYF
. | . | TRBJ2-3 | TRBV11-3 | TGTGCCAGCAGCTGGGGTATTTTGGGGCAGGAAGATACGCAGTATTTT | CASSWGILGQEDTQYF